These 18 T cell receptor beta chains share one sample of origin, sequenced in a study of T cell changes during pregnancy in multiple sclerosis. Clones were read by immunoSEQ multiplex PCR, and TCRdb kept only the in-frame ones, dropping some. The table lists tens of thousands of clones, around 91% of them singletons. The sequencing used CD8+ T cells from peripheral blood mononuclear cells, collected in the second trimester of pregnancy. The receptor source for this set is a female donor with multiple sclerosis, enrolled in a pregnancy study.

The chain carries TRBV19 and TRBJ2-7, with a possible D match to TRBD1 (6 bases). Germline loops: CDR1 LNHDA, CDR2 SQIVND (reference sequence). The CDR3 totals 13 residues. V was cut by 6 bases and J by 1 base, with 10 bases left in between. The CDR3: CASSHRDSYEQYF. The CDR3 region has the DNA TGTGCCAGTAGCCACAGGGATTCCTACGAGCAGTACTTC.

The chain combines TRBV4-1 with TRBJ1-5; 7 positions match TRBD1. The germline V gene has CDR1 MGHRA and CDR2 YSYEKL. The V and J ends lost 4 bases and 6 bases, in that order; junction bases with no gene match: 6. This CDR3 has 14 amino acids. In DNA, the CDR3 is TGCGCCAGCAGCCCTGACAGGGAGGTTCAGCCCCAGCATTTT. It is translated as CASSPDREVQPQHF.

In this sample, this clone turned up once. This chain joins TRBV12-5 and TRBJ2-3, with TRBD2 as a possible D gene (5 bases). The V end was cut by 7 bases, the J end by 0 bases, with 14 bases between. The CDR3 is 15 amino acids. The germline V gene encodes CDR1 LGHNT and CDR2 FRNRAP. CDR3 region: CASAEGNLSTDTQYF. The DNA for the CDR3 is TGTGCTAGTGCCGAGGGAAACTTGAGCACAGATACGCAGTATTTT.

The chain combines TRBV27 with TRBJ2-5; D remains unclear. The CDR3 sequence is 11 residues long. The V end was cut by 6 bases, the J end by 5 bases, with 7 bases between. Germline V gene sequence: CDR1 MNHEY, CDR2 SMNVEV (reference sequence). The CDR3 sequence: CASRARETQYF. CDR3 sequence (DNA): TGTGCCAGCAGAGCGCGGGAGACCCAGTACTTC.

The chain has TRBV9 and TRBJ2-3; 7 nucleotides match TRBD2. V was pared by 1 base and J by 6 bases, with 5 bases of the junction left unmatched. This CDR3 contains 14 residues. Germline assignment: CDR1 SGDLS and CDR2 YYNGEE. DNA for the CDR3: TGTGCCAGCAGCGTATGGCGGGAGTCCGATACGCAGTATTTT. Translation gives CASSVWRESDTQYF.

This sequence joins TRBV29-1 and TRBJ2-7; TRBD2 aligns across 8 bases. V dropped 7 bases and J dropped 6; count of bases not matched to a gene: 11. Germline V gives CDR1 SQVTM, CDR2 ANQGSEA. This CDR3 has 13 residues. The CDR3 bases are TGCAGCGGTTCGGGGGGGAGGCTAGTCGAGCAGTACTTC. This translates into CSGSGGRLVEQYF.

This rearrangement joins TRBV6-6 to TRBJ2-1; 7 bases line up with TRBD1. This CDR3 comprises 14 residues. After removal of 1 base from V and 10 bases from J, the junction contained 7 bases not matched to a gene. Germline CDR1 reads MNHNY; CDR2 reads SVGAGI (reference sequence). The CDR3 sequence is CASSYLGQASEQFF. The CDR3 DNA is TGTGCCAGCAGTTACTTAGGACAGGCATCCGAGCAGTTCTTC.

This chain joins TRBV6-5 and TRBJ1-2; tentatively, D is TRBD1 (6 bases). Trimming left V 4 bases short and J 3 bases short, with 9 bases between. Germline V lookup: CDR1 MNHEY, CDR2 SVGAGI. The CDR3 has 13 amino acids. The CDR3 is CASSSHRDYGYTF. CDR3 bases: TGTGCCAGCAGTTCTCACAGGGACTATGGCTACACCTTC.

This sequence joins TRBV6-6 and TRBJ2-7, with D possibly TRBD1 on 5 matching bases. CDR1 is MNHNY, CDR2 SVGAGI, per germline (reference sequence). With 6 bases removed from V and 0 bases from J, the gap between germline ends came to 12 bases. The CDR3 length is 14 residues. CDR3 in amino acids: CASRSLDSSYEQYF. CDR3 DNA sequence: TGTGCCAGCAGATCGCTAGACAGCTCCTACGAGCAGTACTTC.

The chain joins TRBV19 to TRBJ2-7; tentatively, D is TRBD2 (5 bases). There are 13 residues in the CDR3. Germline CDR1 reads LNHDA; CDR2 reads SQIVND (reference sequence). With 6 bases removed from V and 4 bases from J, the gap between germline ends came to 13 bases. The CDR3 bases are TGTGCCAGTAGAAGGACGGGATTGTACGAGCAGTACTTC. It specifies CASRRTGLYEQYF.

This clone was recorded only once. CDR3: CASRETGVTEAFF. The CDR3 nucleotides read TGTGCCAGCAGAGAGACAGGGGTCACTGAAGCTTTCTTT. The rearrangement links TRBV2 to TRBJ1-1; TRBD1 agrees at 8 bases. J lost 4 bases, V lost 6 bases, and 4 bases had no gene match. The CDR3 totals 13 residues. CDR1 and CDR2 (germline): SNHLY, FYNNEI.

The CDR3, as DNA: TGTGCCACCAGCACCACAGGGGGCAGGGGCACAGATACGCAGTATTTT. Amino acids: CATSTTGGRGTDTQYF. V usage is TRBV15 and J usage is TRBJ2-3; 9 nucleotides align to TRBD1. CDR3 length: 16 amino acids. Germline CDR1 reads LNHNV; CDR2 reads YYDKDF (reference sequence). Trimming at V came to 4 bases and at J to 1 base, leaving 6 bases not matched to a gene. Full variable domain (rest looked up from reference TRBV15 and TRBJ2-3): DAMVIQNPRYQVTQFGKPVTLSCSQTLNHNVMYWYQQKSSQAPKLLFHYYDKDFNNEADTPDNFQSRRPNTSFCFLDIRSPGLGDTAMYLCATSTTGGRGTDTQYFGPGTRLTVL.

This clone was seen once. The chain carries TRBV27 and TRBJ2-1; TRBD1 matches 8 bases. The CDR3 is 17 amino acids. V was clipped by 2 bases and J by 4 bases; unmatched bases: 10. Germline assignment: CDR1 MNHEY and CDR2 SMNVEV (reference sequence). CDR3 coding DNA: TGTGCCAGCAGTTTAAGCCCAGGGGGCGCTCGATACAATGAGCAGTTCTTC. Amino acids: CASSLSPGGARYNEQFF.

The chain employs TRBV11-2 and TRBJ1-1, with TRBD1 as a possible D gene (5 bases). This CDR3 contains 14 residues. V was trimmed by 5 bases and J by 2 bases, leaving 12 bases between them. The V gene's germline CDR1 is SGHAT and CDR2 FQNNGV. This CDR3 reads CASSPAGLNTEAFF. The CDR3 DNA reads TGTGCCAGCAGCCCGGCGGGGCTCAACACTGAAGCTTTCTTT.

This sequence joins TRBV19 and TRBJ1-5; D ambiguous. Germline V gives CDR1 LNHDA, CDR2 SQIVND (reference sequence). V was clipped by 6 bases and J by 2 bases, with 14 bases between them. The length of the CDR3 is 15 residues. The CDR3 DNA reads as TGTGCCAGTAGACCATCAGACGGGGGCAATCAGCCCCAGCATTTT. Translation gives CASRPSDGGNQPQHF. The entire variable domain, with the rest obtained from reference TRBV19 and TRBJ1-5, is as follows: DGGITQSPKYLFRKEGQNVTLSCEQNLNHDAMYWYRQDPGQGLRLIYYSQIVNDFQKGDIAEGYSVSREKKESFPLTVTSAQKNPTAFYLCASRPSDGGNQPQHFGDGTRLSIL.

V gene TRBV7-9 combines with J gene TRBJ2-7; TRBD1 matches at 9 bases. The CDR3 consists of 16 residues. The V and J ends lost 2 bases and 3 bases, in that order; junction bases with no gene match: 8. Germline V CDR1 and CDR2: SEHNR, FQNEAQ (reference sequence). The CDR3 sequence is CASSLPGTGRIYEQYF. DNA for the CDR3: TGTGCCAGCAGCTTACCCGGGACAGGGAGGATCTACGAGCAGTACTTC. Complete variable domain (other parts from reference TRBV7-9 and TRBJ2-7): DTGVSQNPRHKITKRGQNVTFRCDPISEHNRLYWYRQTLGQGPEFLTYFQNEAQLEKSRLLSDRFSAERPKGSFSTLEIQRTEQGDSAMYLCASSLPGTGRIYEQYFGPGTRLTVT.

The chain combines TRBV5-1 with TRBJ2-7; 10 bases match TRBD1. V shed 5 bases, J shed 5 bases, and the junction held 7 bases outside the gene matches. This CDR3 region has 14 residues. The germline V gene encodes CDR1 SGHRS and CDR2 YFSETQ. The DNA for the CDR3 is TGCGCCAGCAGGGGGGACAGGGGATGGCACGAGCAGTACTTC. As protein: CASRGDRGWHEQYF.

This CDR3 is CASSLLAGKQETQYF. As DNA, the CDR3 is TGTGCCAGCAGCTTGTTAGCGGGGAAACAAGAGACCCAGTACTTC. The genes are TRBV7-3 and TRBJ2-5, with 8 nucleotides matching TRBD2. The V gene's germline CDR1 is SGHTA and CDR2 FQGTGA. The V gene end was trimmed by 3 bases and the J gene end by 2 bases; junction bases not matched to a gene: 5. The CDR3 sequence is 15 residues long.